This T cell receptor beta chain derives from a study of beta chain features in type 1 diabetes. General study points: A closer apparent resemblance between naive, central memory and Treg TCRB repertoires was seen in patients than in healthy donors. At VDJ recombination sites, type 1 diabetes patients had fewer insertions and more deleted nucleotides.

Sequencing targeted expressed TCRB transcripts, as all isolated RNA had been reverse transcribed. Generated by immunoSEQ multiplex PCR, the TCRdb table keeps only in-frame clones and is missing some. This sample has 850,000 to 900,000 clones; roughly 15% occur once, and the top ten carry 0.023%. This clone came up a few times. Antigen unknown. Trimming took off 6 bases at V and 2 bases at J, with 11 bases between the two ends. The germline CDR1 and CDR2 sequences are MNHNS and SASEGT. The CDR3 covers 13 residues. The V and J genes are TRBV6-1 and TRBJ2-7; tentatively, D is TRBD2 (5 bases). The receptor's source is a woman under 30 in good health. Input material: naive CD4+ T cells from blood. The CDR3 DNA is TGTGCCAGCAGGAAAGGACTCGCCTACGAGCAGTACTTC. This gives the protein CASRKGLAYEQYF.